This T cell receptor (beta chain) stems from a study of T cell changes during pregnancy in multiple sclerosis. Profiling relied on immunoSEQ multiplex PCR, and the TCRdb table lists in-frame clones only, not all of them. The table shows about 40,000 clones, with approximately 90% occurring only once. This TCR came from a female donor with multiple sclerosis, enrolled in a pregnancy study. The sequences come from CD4+ T cells from peripheral blood mononuclear cells, collected in the first trimester of pregnancy.

As DNA, the CDR3 is TGTGCCAGCAGCGTAGATAACGGGGCCTACAATGAGCAGTTCTTC. It encodes CASSVDNGAYNEQFF. The chain uses TRBV9 and TRBJ2-1; TRBD2 might be the D (5 bases). CDR3 size: 15 residues. Germline loops: CDR1 SGDLS, CDR2 YYNGEE. V lost 0 bases, J lost 2 bases, and 9 bases lay in between.